Described below is a single T cell receptor (beta chain) sequence and its context. What it binds is unknown. Germline CDR1 SGHAT, CDR2 FQNNGV. CDR3 length equals 17 residues. V dropped 2 bases and J dropped 6 bases, with 20 bases sitting between them. These data come from a study of OX40 agonist ivuxolimab in advanced cancers. Study in general: The patients received agonistic anti-OX40 (CD134) antibody ivuxolimab. Study-level points and caveats: Near-lowest levels of clonal expansion characterized partial responders at 0.1-3.0 mg/kg.

Repertoires were generated with immunoSEQ multiplex PCR, while TCRdb's copy carries only in-frame clones and drops some. The sample comprises more than 55,000 clones, about 91% of which are singletons, and about an eighth rests with the top ten. The chain links TRBV11-2 to TRBJ2-1; D possibly matches TRBD1 or TRBD2 (5 bases each). This TCR derives from an adult with an advanced solid tumor such as melanoma, head and neck, liver or kidney cancer. Material: CD4+ or CD8+ T cells sorted from blood, obtained in a trial of the OX40 agonist ivuxolimab. In nucleotides, the CDR3 is TGTGCCAGCAGCTTACCCTATCGGACAAGGAGGTTCAATGAGCAGTTCTTC. As protein: CASSLPYRTRRFNEQFF.